Listed here is a single T cell receptor beta chain. Its antigen remains unidentified. The data stem from a study of lymphopenia after photon versus proton radiotherapy. TCRdb's copy holds only in-frame clones and misses some; the assay was immunoSEQ multiplex PCR. This sample yields more than 15,000 clones, of which about four fifths are seen a single time; 2.9% belongs to the top ten. General study findings and limits: Proton therapy kept repertoires fairly stable, unlike photons, which gained effector/memory cells. Larger post-nadir TCR diversity loss correlated inversely with survival in deceased patients. Survival link was tested only in deceased patients; proton benefit remains a possibility. Post-nadir diversity loss with photons came from oligoclonal expansion, particularly CD8+ Temra cells.

This CDR3 contains 16 residues. Looked up from germline, CDR1 is SGHRS and CDR2 is YFSETQ. Trimming removed 4 bases from V and 5 bases from J, with 19 bases in between. V usage is TRBV5-1 and J usage is TRBJ2-1; D unresolved. The specimen was peripheral blood, collected from a patient treated with photon-based radiotherapy. The origin of this receptor is a woman aged 45-65 years with pancreatic cancer. The CDR3 reads CASSRGDSPGHNEQFF. The CDR3, as DNA: TGCGCCAGCAGCCGAGGCGACTCACCGGGTCACAATGAGCAGTTCTTC. The variable domain in full, with the rest retrieved from reference TRBV5-1 and TRBJ2-1, is KAGVTQTPRYLIKTRGQQVTLSCSPISGHRSVSWYQQTPGQGLQFLFEYFSETQRNKGNFPGRFSGRQFSNSRSEMNVSTLELGDSALYLCASSRGDSPGHNEQFFGPGTRLTVL.